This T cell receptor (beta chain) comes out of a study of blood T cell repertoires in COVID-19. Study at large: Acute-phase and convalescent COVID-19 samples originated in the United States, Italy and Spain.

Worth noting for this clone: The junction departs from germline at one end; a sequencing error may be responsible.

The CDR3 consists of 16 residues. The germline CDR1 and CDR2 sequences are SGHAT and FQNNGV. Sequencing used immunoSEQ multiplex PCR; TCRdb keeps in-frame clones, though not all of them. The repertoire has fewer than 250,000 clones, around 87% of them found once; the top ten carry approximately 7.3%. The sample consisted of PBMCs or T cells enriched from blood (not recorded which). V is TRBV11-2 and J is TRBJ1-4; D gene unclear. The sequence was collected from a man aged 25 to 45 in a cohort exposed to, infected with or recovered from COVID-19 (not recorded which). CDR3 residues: CASSLERGATNEKLFF. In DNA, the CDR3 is TGTGCCAGCAGCCTAGAACGGGGAGCAACTAATGAAAAACTGTTTTTT. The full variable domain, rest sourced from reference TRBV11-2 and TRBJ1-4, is EAGVAQSPRYKIIEKRQSVAFWCNPISGHATLYWYQQILGQGPKLLIQFQNNGVVDDSQLPKDRFSAERLKGVDSTLKIQPAKLEDSAVYLCASSLERGATNEKLFFGSGTQLSVL.